Shown below are 17 T cell receptor beta chains from a single sample sequenced in a study of T cell changes during pregnancy in multiple sclerosis. Method: immunoSEQ multiplex PCR; TCRdb's copy keeps in-frame clones and lacks some. The sample comprises 95,000 to 100,000 clones, about nine tenths of which are singletons, and around 3.2% rests with the top ten. The source material was peripheral blood, sampled in the second trimester of pregnancy. The receptors originated from a female donor with multiple sclerosis, enrolled in a pregnancy study.

The chain has TRBV5-1 and TRBJ1-1; D is perhaps TRBD1 (5 bases). The CDR3 has 16 residues. Germline V gene data show CDR1 as SGHRS and CDR2 as YFSETQ. The V gene lost 0 bases and the J gene lost 3 bases, with 15 bases spanning the gap. CDR3 region: CASSLEAGPWDTEAFF. CDR3 nucleotide sequence: TGCGCCAGCAGCTTGGAAGCAGGGCCATGGGACACTGAAGCTTTCTTT.

This chain links TRBV10-3 with TRBJ1-5, with 7 nucleotides matching TRBD1. V lost 10 bases and J lost 5; bases outside the gene matches: 5. The CDR3 totals 12 residues. Per germline, CDR1 ENHRY and CDR2 SYGVKD. The CDR3, as DNA: TGTGCCACTGGGACAGAACATCAGCCCCAGCATTTT. Protein product: CATGTEHQPQHF.

This clone was detected once. This rearrangement joins TRBV13 to TRBJ2-3; tentatively, D is TRBD1 (6 bases). The CDR3 is 16 residues long. With 1 base removed from V and 6 bases from J, the gap between germline ends came to 17 bases. Germline V lookup: CDR1 PRHDT, CDR2 FYEKMQ (reference sequence). For the CDR3, the DNA is TGTGCCAGCAGCTTAGAGGGCAGGGGAAGACTTGATACGCAGTATTTT. It is translated as CASSLEGRGRLDTQYF.

CDR3 nucleotide sequence: TGCAGCGTTGTGGGGGGAACGGGGGGCTACACCTTC. This translates into CSVVGGTGGYTF. The V gene is TRBV29-1, the J gene TRBJ1-2, with TRBD1 as a possible D gene (5 bases). The V and J ends lost 4 bases and 8 bases respectively, with 14 bases between them. CDR3 size: 12 residues. CDR1 is SQVTM, CDR2 ANQGSEA, per germline.

The V gene is TRBV6-1, the J gene TRBJ1-2, with D unclear. V lost 7 bases to trimming and J lost 5 bases, with 17 bases between them. CDR1 is MNHNS, CDR2 SASEGT, per germline. The CDR3 runs to 14 residues. CDR3 nucleotide sequence: TGTGCCAGCACGAAGGCTGGGTCGGGTTATGGCTACACCTTC. It encodes CASTKAGSGYGYTF.

The genes are TRBV5-4 and TRBJ2-1; 14 bases are a match to TRBD2. CDR3 size: 18 residues. The J segment lost 4 bases and the V segment lost 4 bases, leaving 10 bases of the junction unmatched. The germline V gene encodes CDR1 SGHNT and CDR2 YYREEE (reference sequence). The CDR3 DNA reads TGTGCCAGCAGCACCGGAGGGACTAGCGGGAGTCAATACAATGAGCAGTTCTTC. It is translated as CASSTGGTSGSQYNEQFF.

V gene TRBV11-2 combines with J gene TRBJ2-7, with 14 positions matching TRBD2. CDR1 and CDR2 (germline): SGHAT, FQNNGV. The CDR3 contains 15 residues. The junction had 7 bases not matched to a gene; V was cut back by 5 bases and J by 7 bases. This CDR3 is CASSARLAGGREQYF. The CDR3 DNA follows: TGTGCCAGCAGCGCCCGACTAGCGGGAGGGCGGGAGCAGTACTTC.

This sequence joins TRBV7-8 and TRBJ2-7; D might be TRBD2 (6 bases). The CDR3 sequence is 15 residues long. The V and J ends lost 5 bases and 3 bases respectively, with 17 bases between them. Germline CDR1 and CDR2: SGHVS and FQNEAQ. CDR3 DNA: TGTGCCAGCAGCCTAGGGGCGGGAAACTACTACGAGCAGTACTTC. It yields the protein CASSLGAGNYYEQYF.

The rearrangement uses TRBV11-2 and TRBJ2-7; D is possibly TRBD2 (5 bases). The V gene lost 6 bases and the J gene lost 4 bases, with 10 bases spanning the gap. The germline CDR1 and CDR2 sequences are SGHAT and FQNNGV. The CDR3 is 12 amino acids. CDR3 DNA: TGTGCCAGCAGACCGGGGTCTTACGAGCAGTACTTC. It is translated as CASRPGSYEQYF.

This clone was detected only once. The chain links TRBV9 to TRBJ2-1; 8 bases are shared with TRBD1. With V trimmed by 2 bases and J by 9 bases, 7 bases remained unmatched. The CDR3 covers 14 residues. The germline CDR1 and CDR2 sequences are SGDLS and YYNGEE. The CDR3 region is CASSVRQGAREQFF. The CDR3 DNA reads TGTGCCAGCAGCGTCCGCCAGGGGGCGCGTGAGCAGTTCTTC. Filled out from reference TRBV9 and TRBJ2-1, the complete variable domain reads DSGVTQTPKHLITATGQRVTLRCSPRSGDLSVYWYQQSLDQGLQFLIQYYNGEERAKGNILERFSAQQFPDLHSELNLSSLELGDSALYFCASSVRQGAREQFFGPGTRLTVL.

V usage is TRBV4-2 and J usage is TRBJ2-1; a possible D gene is TRBD2 (5 bases). Germline V gives CDR1 LGHNA, CDR2 YNFKEQ. The CDR3 contains 17 residues. Trimming cost V 0 bases and J 7 bases, with 19 bases left between them. CDR3 sequence (DNA): TGTGCCAGCAGCCAAGATGGAAGCGGAGGTCTTCTAAATGAGCAGTTCTTC. This encodes CASSQDGSGGLLNEQFF.

The genes are TRBV19 and TRBJ1-5; 9 bases line up with TRBD1. V shed 5 bases, J shed 4 bases, and the junction held 3 bases outside the gene matches. CDR1 is LNHDA, CDR2 SQIVND, per germline (reference sequence). There are 14 residues in the CDR3. Here the CDR3 DNA reads TGTGCCAGTAGTGGACAGGGGCCGAATCAGCCCCAGCATTTT. The encoded protein is CASSGQGPNQPQHF.

On this clone itself: The sample has other DNA sequences that encode this CDR3 too. The CDR3 loop reads CASSEASYEQYF. CDR3 sequence (DNA): TGTGCCAGCAGTGAGGCCAGCTACGAGCAGTACTTC. J is TRBJ2-7 and V is TRBV2; D is unclear. The CDR3 contains 12 residues. Germline V CDR1 and CDR2: SNHLY, FYNNEI. V gave up 3 bases and J gave up 3 bases, with 6 bases separating them.

The chain employs TRBV5-1 and TRBJ2-7; 10 nucleotides agree with TRBD2. The ends lost 4 bases at V and 4 bases at J; junction bases unmatched: 23. Germline CDR1 reads SGHRS; CDR2 reads YFSETQ. CDR3 size: 20 residues. The CDR3 reads CASSPIPNRVGSGRAYEQYF. The CDR3 bases are TGCGCCAGCAGCCCCATCCCAAACAGGGTTGGAAGCGGGAGGGCATACGAGCAGTACTTC.

This clone was observed a few times. The chain recombines TRBV19 with TRBJ2-7, with 14 bases lining up with TRBD2. The CDR3 is 15 residues long. V lost 4 bases to trimming and J lost 2 bases; unmatched junction nucleotides: 1. Germline V gene sequence: CDR1 LNHDA, CDR2 SQIVND (reference sequence). CDR3 loop: CASSRGLAGAYEQYF. The DNA of the CDR3 is TGTGCCAGTAGTAGGGGACTAGCGGGAGCCTACGAGCAGTACTTC.

The V call is TRBV27, the J call TRBJ2-5; 11 bases match TRBD2. Germline CDR1 reads MNHEY; CDR2 reads SMNVEV (reference sequence). This CDR3 region has 15 residues. J was trimmed by 4 bases and V by 4 bases; bases with no gene match: 5. CDR3 sequence (DNA): TGTGCCAGCAGTTCGTCACTAGCGGGAGTAGAGACCCAGTACTTC. Its protein product is CASSSSLAGVETQYF.

The J gene is TRBJ1-1, the V gene TRBV28; D gene uncertain. Germline CDR1 MDHEN, CDR2 SYDVKM. CDR3 size: 14 residues. Trimming removed 2 bases from V and 4 bases from J, with 11 bases in between. The CDR3 loop reads CASSLMGDSTEAFF. CDR3 coding DNA: TGTGCCAGCAGTTTAATGGGAGATTCCACTGAAGCTTTCTTT.